This entry features one T cell receptor beta chain sequence. CDR1 and CDR2 (germline): LNHDA, SQIVND (reference sequence). The CDR3 contains 19 residues. The V gene end was trimmed by 4 bases and the J gene end by 0 bases; junction bases not matched to a gene: 10. The data were obtained in a study of blood T cell repertoires in COVID-19. Study-level background: The samples span acute and convalescent COVID-19 from the United States, Italy and Spain.

Methods used by the authors: Amplification of reference gene primers provided the estimated nucleated cell counts. Only in-frame clones appear in the TCRdb table, and some are missing; sequencing was by immunoSEQ multiplex PCR. V and J calls and clone size are copied from that table; D and trimming were computed from the DNA. The sample lists over 100,000 clones; over 70% were seen once. The sequence came from a human donor in a cohort sampled during active or convalescent COVID-19. The chain carries TRBV19 and TRBJ2-6; 9 bases agree with TRBD1. What was sequenced was peripheral blood. Here the CDR3 reads CASSTVRTGVISGANVLTF. The CDR3 bases are TGTGCCAGTAGTACGGTGAGGACAGGGGTAATCTCTGGGGCCAACGTCCTGACTTTC.